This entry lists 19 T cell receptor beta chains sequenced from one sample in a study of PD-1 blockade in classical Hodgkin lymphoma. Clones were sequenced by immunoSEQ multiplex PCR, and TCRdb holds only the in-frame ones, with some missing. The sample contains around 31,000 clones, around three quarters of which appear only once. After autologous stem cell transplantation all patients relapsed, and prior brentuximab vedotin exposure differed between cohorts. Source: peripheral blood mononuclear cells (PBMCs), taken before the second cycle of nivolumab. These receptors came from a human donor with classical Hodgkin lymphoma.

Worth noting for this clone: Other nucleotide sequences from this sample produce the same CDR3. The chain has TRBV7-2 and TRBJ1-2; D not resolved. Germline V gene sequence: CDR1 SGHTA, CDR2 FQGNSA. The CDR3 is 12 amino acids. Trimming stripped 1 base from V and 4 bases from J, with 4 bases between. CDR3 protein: CASSLGAYGYTF. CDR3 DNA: TGTGCCAGCAGCTTAGGTGCCTATGGCTACACCTTC.

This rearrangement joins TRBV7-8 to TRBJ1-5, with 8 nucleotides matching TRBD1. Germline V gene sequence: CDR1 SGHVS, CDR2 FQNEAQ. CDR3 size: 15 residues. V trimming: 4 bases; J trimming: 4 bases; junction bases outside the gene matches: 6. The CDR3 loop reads CASSSDRGLNQPQHF. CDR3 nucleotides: TGTGCCAGCAGCTCAGACAGGGGTTTGAATCAGCCCCAGCATTTT.

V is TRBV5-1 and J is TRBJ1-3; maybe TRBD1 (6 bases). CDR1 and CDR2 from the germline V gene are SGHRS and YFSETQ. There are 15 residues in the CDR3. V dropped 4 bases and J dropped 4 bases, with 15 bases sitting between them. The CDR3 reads CASSTGRIAGNTIYF. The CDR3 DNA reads TGCGCCAGCAGCACAGGGAGGATTGCGGGAAACACCATATATTTT.

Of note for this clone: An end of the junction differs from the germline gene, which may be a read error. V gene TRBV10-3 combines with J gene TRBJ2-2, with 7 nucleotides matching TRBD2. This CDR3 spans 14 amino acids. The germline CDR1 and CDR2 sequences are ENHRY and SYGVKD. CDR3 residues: CATSPGLSTGELFF. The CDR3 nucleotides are TGTGCCACCAGTCCGGGACTAAGTACCGGGGAGCTGTTTTTT.

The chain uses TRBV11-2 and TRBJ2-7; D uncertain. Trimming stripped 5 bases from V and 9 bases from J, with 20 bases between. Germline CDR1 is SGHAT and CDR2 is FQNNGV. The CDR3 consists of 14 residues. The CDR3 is CASSLIRVPIRQYF. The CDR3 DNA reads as TGTGCCAGCAGCCTCATACGGGTCCCTATAAGGCAGTACTTC.

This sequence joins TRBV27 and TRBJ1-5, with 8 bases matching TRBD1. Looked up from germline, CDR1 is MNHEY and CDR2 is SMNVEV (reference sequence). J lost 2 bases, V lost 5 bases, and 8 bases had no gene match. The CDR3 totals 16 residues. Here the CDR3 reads CASSKIQGGGNQPQHF. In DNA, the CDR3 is TGTGCCAGCAGTAAAATACAGGGGGGAGGCAATCAGCCCCAGCATTTT.

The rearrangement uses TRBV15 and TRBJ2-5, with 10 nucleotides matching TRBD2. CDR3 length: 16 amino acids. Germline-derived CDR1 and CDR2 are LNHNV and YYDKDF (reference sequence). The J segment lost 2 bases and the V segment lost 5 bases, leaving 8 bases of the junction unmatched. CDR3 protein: CATSHWGAGGQETQYF. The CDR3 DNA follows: TGTGCCACCAGCCACTGGGGAGCGGGGGGGCAAGAGACCCAGTACTTC.

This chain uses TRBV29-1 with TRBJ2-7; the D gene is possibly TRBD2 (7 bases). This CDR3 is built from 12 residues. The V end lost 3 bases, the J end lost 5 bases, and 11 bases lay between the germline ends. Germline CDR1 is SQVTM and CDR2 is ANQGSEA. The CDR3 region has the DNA TGCAGCGTTGACCGGGGGGCCGACGAGCAGTACTTC. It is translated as CSVDRGADEQYF.

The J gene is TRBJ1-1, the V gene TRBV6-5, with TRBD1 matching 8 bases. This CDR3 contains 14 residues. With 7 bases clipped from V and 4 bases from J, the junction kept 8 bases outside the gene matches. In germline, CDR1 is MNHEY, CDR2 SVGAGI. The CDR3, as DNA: TGTGCCAGCACCCATCAGGGGGCGACCACTGAAGCTTTCTTT. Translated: CASTHQGATTEAFF.

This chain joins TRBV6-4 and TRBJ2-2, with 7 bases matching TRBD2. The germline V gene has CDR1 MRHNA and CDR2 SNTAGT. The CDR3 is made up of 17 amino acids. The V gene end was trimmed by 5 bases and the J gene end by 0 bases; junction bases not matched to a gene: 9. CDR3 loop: CASSPSAGDANTGELFF. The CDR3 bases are TGTGCCAGCAGTCCAAGCGCGGGAGATGCGAACACCGGGGAGCTGTTTTTT.

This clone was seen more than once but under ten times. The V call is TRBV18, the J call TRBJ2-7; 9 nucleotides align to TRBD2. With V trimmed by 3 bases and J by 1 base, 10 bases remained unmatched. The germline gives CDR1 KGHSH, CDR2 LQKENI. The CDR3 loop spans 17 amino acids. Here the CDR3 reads CASSPYVAGVGSYEQYF. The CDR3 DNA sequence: TGTGCCAGCTCACCCTACGTAGCGGGAGTAGGGTCCTACGAGCAGTACTTC.

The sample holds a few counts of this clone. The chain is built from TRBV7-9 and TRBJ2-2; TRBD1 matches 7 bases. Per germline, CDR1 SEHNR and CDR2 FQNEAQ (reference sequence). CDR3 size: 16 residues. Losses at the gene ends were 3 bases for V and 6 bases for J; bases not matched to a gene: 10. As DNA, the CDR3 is TGTGCCAGCAGCTTTAGCCAGACAGGGTCATCCGGGGAGCTGTTTTTT. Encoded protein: CASSFSQTGSSGELFF.

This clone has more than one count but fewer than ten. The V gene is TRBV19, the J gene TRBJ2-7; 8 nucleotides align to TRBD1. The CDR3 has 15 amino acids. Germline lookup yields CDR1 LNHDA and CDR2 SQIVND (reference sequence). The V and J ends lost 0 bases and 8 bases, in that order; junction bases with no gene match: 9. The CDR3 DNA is TGTGCCAGTAGTATAGACGACGCCCAGGGGGCTAAGCAGTACTTC. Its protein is CASSIDDAQGAKQYF. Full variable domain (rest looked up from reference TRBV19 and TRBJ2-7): DGGITQSPKYLFRKEGQNVTLSCEQNLNHDAMYWYRQDPGQGLRLIYYSQIVNDFQKGDIAEGYSVSREKKESFPLTVTSAQKNPTAFYLCASSIDDAQGAKQYFGPGTRLTVT.

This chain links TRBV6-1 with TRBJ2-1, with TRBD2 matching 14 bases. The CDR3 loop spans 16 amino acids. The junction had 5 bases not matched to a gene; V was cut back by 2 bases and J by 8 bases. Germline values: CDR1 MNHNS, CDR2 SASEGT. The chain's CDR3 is CASSELTSGRGDEQFF. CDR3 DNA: TGTGCCAGCAGTGAATTGACTAGCGGGAGGGGGGATGAGCAGTTCTTC.

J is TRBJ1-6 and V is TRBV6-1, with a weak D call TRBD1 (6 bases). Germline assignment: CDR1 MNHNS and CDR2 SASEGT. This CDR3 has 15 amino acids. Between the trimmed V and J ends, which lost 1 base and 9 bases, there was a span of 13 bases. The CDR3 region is CASSEVSLGGSPLHF. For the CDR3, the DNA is TGTGCCAGCAGTGAAGTTAGCCTAGGGGGTTCACCCCTCCACTTT.

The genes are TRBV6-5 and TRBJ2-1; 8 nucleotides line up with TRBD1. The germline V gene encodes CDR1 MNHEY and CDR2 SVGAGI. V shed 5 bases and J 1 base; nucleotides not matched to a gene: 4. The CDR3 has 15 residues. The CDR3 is CASSRNRGSYNEQFF. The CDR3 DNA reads TGTGCCAGCAGTCGAAACAGGGGGTCCTACAATGAGCAGTTCTTC.

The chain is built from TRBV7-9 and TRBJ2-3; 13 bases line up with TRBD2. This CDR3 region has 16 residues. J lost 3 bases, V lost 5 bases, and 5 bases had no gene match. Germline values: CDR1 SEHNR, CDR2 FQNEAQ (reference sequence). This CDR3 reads CASSRWTSGSTDTQYF. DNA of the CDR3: TGTGCCAGCAGCAGATGGACTAGCGGGAGTACAGATACGCAGTATTTT.

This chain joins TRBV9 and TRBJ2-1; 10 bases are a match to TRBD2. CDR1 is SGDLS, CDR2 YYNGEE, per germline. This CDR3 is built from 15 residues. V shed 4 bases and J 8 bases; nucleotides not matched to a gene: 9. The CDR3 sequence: CASSTLAGVIDEQFF. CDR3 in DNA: TGTGCCAGCAGCACCCTAGCGGGAGTTATAGATGAGCAGTTCTTC.

The CDR3 protein is CASSLVGGRNTEAFF. CDR3 nucleotide sequence: TGTGCCAGCAGCTTGGTCGGCGGCCGGAACACTGAAGCTTTCTTT. The V gene is TRBV5-6, the J gene TRBJ1-1; D unclear. Trimming took off 0 bases at V and 1 base at J, with 10 bases between the two ends. Germline V gene data show CDR1 as SGHDT and CDR2 as YYEEEE. This CDR3 has 15 residues.